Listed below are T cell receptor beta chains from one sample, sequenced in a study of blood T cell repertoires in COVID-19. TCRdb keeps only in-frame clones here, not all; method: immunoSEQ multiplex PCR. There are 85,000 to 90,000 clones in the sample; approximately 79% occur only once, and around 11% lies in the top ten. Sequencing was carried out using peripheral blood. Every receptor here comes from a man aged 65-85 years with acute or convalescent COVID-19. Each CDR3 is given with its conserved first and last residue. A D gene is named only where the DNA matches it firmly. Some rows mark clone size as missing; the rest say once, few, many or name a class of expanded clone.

TGTGCCAGCAGCAAAGAGGGGGCAGGGAGCACAGATACGCAGTATTTT CASSKEGAGSTDTQYF - - TRBJ2-3 TRBV21-1
TGTGCCAGCAGCCCCGAGGGTGAAAAACTGTTTTTT CASSPEGEKLFF - - TRBJ1-4 TRBV7-9
TGCGCCAGCAGCTTAGCCTACAGCGGCGGCTACACCTTC CASSLAYSGGYTF - - TRBJ1-2 TRBV5-1
TGTGCCAGCAGCTCTGGGGGGGGGACTCACACAGATACGCAGTATTTT CASSSGGGTHTDTQYF - TRBD2 TRBJ2-3 TRBV7-8
TGCGCCAGCAGCTTGGCACCAGGGGGGCGCTCCTACGAGCAGTACTTC CASSLAPGGRSYEQYF - - TRBJ2-7 TRBV5-1
TGTGCCAGCACCCGAGTTGGGGCCAACGTCCTGACTTTC CASTRVGANVLTF - - TRBJ2-6 TRBV6-5
TGTGCCAGCAGTTTAACAGGGGGGGCGGGCTACACCTTC CASSLTGGAGYTF - TRBD1 TRBJ1-2 TRBV28
TGTGCCAGCAGCTTAGGGGGGCGCAATCAGCCCCAGCATTTT CASSLGGRNQPQHF few - TRBJ1-5 TRBV13
TGCGCCAGCAGCCAAAGGACTGATCTCAATCAGCCCCAGCATTTT CASSQRTDLNQPQHF many - TRBJ1-5 TRBV4-1
TGTGCCAGCAGCTCCGGACTAACGAACACCGGGGAGCTGTTTTTT CASSSGLTNTGELFF - - TRBJ2-2 TRBV7-9